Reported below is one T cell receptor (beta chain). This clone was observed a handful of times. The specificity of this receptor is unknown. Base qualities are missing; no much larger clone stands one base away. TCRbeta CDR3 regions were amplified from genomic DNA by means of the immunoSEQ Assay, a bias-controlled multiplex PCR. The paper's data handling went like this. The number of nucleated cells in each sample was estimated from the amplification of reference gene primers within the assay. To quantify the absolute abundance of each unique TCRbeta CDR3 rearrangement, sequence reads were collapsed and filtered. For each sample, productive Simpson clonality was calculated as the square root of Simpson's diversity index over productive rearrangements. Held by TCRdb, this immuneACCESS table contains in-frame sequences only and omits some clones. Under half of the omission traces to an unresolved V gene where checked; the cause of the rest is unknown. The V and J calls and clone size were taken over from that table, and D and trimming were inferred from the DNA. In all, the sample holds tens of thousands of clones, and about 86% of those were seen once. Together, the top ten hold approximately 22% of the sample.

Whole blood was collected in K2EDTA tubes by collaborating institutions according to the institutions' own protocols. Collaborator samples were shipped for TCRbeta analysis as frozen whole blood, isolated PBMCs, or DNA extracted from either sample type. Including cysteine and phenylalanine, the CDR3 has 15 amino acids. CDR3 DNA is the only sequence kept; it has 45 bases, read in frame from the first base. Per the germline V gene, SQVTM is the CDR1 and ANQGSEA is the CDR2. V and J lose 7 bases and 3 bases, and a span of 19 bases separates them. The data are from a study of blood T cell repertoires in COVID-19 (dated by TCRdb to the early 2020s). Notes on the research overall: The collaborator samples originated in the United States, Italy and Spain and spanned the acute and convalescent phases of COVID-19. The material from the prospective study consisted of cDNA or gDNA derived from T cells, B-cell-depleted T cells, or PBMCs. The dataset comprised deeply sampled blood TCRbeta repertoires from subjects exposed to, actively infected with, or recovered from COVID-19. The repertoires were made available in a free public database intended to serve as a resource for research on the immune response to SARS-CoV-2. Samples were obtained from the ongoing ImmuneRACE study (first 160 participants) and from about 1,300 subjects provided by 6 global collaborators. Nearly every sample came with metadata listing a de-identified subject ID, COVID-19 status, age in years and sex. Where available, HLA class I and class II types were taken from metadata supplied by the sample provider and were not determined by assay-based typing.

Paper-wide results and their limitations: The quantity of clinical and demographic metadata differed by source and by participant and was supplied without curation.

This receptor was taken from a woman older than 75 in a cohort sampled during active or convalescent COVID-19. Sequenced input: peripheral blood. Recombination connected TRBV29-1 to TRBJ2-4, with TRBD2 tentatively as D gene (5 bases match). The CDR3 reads CSAIQVAAGKNIQYF. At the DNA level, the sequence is TGCAGCGCCATCCAGGTGGCGGCGGGCAAAAACATTCAGTACTTC.